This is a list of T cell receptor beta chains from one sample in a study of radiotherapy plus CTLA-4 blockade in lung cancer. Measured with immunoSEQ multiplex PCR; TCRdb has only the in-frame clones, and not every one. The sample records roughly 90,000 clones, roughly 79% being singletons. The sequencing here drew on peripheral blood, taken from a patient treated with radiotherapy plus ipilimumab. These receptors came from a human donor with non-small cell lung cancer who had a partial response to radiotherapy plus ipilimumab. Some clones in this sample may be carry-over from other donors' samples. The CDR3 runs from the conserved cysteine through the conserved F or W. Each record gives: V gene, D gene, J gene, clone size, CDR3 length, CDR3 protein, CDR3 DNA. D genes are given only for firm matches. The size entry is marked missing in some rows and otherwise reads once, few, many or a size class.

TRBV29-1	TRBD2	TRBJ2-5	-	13	CSVEGTSRETQYF	TGCAGCGTGGAAGGGACTAGCAGGGAGACCCAGTACTTC
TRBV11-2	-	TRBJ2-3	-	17	CASSLEFALASTDTQYF	TGTGCCAGCAGCCTAGAGTTCGCGCTAGCATCCACAGATACGCAGTATTTT
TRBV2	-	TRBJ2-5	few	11	CASLVQETQYF	TGTGCCAGCTTAGTCCAAGAGACCCAGTACTTC
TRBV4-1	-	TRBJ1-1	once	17	CASSQDPTLSSAAEAFF	TGCGCCAGCAGCCAAGATCCGACTCTTTCCAGTGCCGCTGAAGCTTTCTTT
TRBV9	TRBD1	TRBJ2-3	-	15	CASSVGQGAIDTQYF	TGTGCCAGCAGCGTAGGACAGGGGGCAATAGATACGCAGTATTTT
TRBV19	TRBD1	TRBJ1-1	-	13	CASSQGASAEAFF	TGTGCCAGTAGCCAGGGGGCCAGCGCTGAAGCTTTCTTT
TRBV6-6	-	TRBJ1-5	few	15	CASSYSGGQGQPQHF	TGTGCCAGCAGTTACTCGGGTGGCCAGGGACAGCCCCAGCATTTT
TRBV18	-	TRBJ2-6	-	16	CASSPYGGSGANVLTF	TGTGCCAGCTCACCATACGGAGGGTCTGGGGCCAACGTCCTGACTTTC
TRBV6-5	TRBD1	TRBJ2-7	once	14	CASSTQGPSNEQYF	TGTGCCAGCAGTACACAGGGGCCCTCTAACGAGCAGTACTTC
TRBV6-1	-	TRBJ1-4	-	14	CASSETRSGEKLFF	TGTGCCAGCAGTGAAACCAGGTCAGGAGAAAAACTGTTTTTT
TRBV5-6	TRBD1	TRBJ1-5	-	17	CASSLEAGGRRNQPQHF	TGTGCCAGCAGCTTAGAAGCAGGGGGCAGACGAAATCAGCCCCAGCATTTT
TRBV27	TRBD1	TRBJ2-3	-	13	CASSLLIRDRQYF	TGTGCCAGCAGTTTATTAATCCGGGACAGGCAGTATTTT
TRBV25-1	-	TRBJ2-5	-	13	CASSARGTETQYF	TGTGCCAGCTCCGCCAGGGGCACGGAGACCCAGTACTTC
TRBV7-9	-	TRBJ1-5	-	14	CASSLTGSNQPQHF	TGTGCCAGCAGCTTAACAGGGAGCAATCAGCCCCAGCATTTT
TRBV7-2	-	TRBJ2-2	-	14	CATSGGRNTGELFF	TGTGCCACCTCCGGGGGGCGGAACACCGGGGAGCTGTTTTTT
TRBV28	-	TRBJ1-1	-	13	CASFSQGGTEAFF	TGTGCCAGTTTCTCTCAGGGCGGCACTGAAGCTTTCTTT
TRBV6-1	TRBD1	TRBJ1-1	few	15	CASSETGGDDTEAFF	TGTGCCAGCAGCGAAACAGGGGGCGATGACACTGAAGCTTTCTTT
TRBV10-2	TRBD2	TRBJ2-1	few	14	CASRIAGNYNEQFF	TGCGCCAGCAGAATAGCGGGGAACTACAATGAGCAGTTCTTC
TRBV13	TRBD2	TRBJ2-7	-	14	CASSHGTRWLEQYF	TGTGCCAGCAGTCACGGGACTAGGTGGCTCGAGCAGTACTTC
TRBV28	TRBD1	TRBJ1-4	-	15	CASSLPTGGLEKLFF	TGTGCCAGCAGTTTGCCGACAGGGGGGCTTGAAAAACTGTTTTTT
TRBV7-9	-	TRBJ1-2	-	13	CASSSTGNYGYTF	TGTGCCAGCAGCTCCACAGGGAACTATGGCTACACCTTC
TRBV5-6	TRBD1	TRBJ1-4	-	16	CASSWWGTGEEEKLFF	TGTGCCAGCAGCTGGTGGGGGACAGGGGAAGAGGAAAAACTGTTTTTT
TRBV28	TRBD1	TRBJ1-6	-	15	CASRRDRVENSPLHF	TGTGCCAGCAGGAGGGACAGGGTGGAAAATTCACCCCTCCACTTT
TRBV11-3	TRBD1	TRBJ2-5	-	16	CASSLGGTGRYETQYF	TGTGCCAGCAGCTTAGGCGGGACAGGGCGGTACGAGACCCAGTACTTC
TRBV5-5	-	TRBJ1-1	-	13	CASSWGVNTEAFF	TGTGCCAGCAGCTGGGGGGTGAACACTGAAGCTTTCTTT
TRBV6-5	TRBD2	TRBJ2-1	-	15	CASSYAGATYNEQFF	TGTGCCAGCAGTTACGCGGGAGCCACCTACAATGAGCAGTTCTTC
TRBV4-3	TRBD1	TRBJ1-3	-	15	CASSQVDRSGNTIYF	TGCGCCAGCAGCCAAGTGGACAGGTCTGGAAACACCATATATTTT
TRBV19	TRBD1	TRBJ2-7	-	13	CASSRGTDYEQYF	TGTGCCAGTAGCAGGGGGACAGACTACGAGCAGTACTTC
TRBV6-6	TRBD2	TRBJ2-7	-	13	CASSGLAVDEQYF	TGTGCCAGCAGTGGACTAGCCGTCGACGAGCAGTACTTC
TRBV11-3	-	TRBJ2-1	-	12	CASSLDRSEQFF	TGTGCCAGCAGCTTAGATCGGAGTGAGCAGTTCTTC
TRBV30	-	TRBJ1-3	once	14	CAWRRVVRGNTIYF	TGTGCCTGGAGACGAGTGGTACGGGGAAACACCATATATTTT
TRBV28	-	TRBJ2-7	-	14	CASTEPNAFGEQYF	TGTGCCAGCACCGAGCCAAATGCTTTCGGCGAGCAGTACTTC
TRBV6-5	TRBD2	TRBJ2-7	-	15	CASSRTRLAVYEQYF	TGTGCCAGCAGTAGGACCCGACTAGCAGTCTACGAGCAGTACTTC
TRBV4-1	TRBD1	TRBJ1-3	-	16	CASSPSLDRGENTIYF	TGCGCCAGCAGCCCAAGCTTGGACAGGGGTGAAAACACCATATATTTT
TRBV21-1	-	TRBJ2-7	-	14	CASSSRKSTREQYF	TGTGCCAGCAGCAGCAGAAAGTCTACGAGGGAGCAGTACTTC
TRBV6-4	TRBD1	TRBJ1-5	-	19	CASSAPMDRGGYSNQPQHF	TGTGCCAGCAGTGCCCCGATGGACAGGGGCGGGTATAGCAATCAGCCCCAGCATTTT
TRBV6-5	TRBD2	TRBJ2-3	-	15	CASSVTSEGTDTQYF	TGTGCCAGCAGTGTAACTAGCGAGGGCACAGATACGCAGTATTTT
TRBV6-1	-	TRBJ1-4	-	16	CASSGALQTRIEKLFF	TGTGCCAGCAGTGGAGCGCTCCAGACCAGGATCGAAAAACTGTTTTTT
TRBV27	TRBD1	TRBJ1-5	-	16	CASSLVRTGKVQPQHF	TGTGCCAGCAGTTTAGTGCGGACAGGGAAGGTTCAGCCCCAGCATTTT
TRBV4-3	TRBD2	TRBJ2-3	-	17	CASSQDGSGGGKDTQYF	TGCGCCAGCAGCCAAGATGGAAGCGGGGGAGGAAAAGATACGCAGTATTTT
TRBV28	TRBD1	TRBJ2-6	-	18	CASSTTDRDLFGANVLTF	TGTGCCAGCAGTACAACGGACAGGGATCTCTTTGGGGCCAACGTCCTGACTTTC
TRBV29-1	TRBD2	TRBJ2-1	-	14	CSVPRGGSGGEQFF	TGCAGCGTTCCCCGGGGCGGGAGCGGGGGTGAGCAGTTCTTC
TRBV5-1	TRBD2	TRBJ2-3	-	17	CASSSGTSGSSGDTQYF	TGCGCCAGCAGCTCCGGGACTAGCGGGAGTAGCGGAGATACGCAGTATTTT
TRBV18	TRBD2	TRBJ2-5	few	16	CASSQPFRRGEETQYF	TGTGCCAGCTCACAACCGTTTAGGCGGGGGGAAGAGACCCAGTACTTC
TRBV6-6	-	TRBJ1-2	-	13	CASLARSNYGYTF	TGTGCCAGCTTGGCCAGAAGTAACTATGGCTACACCTTC
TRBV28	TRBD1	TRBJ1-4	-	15	CASSVLGTGNEKLFF	TGTGCCAGCAGTGTACTGGGGACAGGGAATGAAAAACTGTTTTTT
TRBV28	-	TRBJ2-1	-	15	CASSLKQGPYNEQFF	TGTGCCAGCAGTTTAAAACAGGGTCCCTACAATGAGCAGTTCTTC
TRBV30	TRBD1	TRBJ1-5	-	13	CAWIDRDYQPQHF	TGTGCCTGGATCGACAGGGACTATCAGCCCCAGCATTTT
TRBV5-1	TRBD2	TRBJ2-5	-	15	CASSQGGGSARTQYF	TGCGCCAGCAGCCAGGGCGGGGGATCCGCCAGGACCCAGTACTTC
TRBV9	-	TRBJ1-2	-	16	CASSVATSQDGGGYTF	TGTGCCAGCAGCGTAGCTACGAGCCAGGACGGAGGTGGCTACACCTTC
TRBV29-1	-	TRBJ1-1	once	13	CSVANDRNTEAFF	TGCAGCGTTGCAAACGACAGAAACACTGAAGCTTTCTTT